This T cell receptor (beta chain) stems from a study of blood T cell repertoires in COVID-19. Study information: The United States, Italy and Spain supplied acute and convalescent COVID-19 samples. PBMCs, B-cell-depleted T cells, or T cells were the source of the cDNA or gDNA that made up the material.

Authors' analysis steps: By means of reference gene primer amplification, nucleated cell counts were estimated. Assay: immunoSEQ multiplex PCR; the TCRdb copy retains only in-frame clones and omits some. That table is the source of V, J and clone size, and D and trimming were worked out from the DNA. The table includes roughly 100,000 clones, 80% to 90% detected once. CDR3 size: 20 residues. This chain joins TRBV12-2 and TRBJ1-5; the table's D call of TRBD1 was not tested on the DNA. TRBV12-2 is marked as a pseudogene. The clonotype was recovered from a woman in her seventies with acute or convalescent COVID-19. The specimen sequenced was peripheral blood. The chain's CDR3 is CASRSPKGQRSTYSNQPQHF. The CDR3 region has the DNA TGTGCAAGTCGCTCACCTAAGGGACAGAGATCAACCTATAGCAATCAGCCCCAGCATTTT.